This T cell receptor beta chain derives from a study of T cell repertoires in cytomegalovirus infection. Notes on the study in general: HLA-C-restricted CMV clonotypes gave the most frequent clonotype in two of eight donors.

V was cut by 3 bases and J by 1 base, with 12 bases left in between. This CDR3 region has 15 residues. Looked up from germline, CDR1 is SGHAT and CDR2 is FQNNGV. In its sample, this clonotype was seen a few times. Its matching antigen is unknown. TCRdb recomputed calls from the reads with MiXCR, one row per CDR3 protein. Of some 560,000 distinct CDR3 sequences in the sample, almost 40% were seen once. The source was cultured PBMCs, collected from culture after CMV antigen stimulation. The receptor's source is a human donor in good health (CMV status not recorded). Some clones in this sample may be carry-over from other donors' samples. The rearrangement uses TRBV11-2 and TRBJ2-5; no reliable D call. The CDR3 protein is CASSFWGKGQETQYF. The CDR3 nucleotides read TGTGCCAGCAGCTTTTGGGGAAAGGGCCAAGAGACCCAGTACTTC.